This passage covers 26 T cell receptor beta chains from one sample sequenced in a study of CXCR3-negative and CXCR3-positive naive CD8 T cells. General study findings and limits: In CXCR3-positive naive cells, the TRB CDR3s were more hydrophobic than in CXCR3-negative naive cells.

Their antigens remain unidentified. TRB cDNA was prepared as libraries by UMI-labeled 5' RACE. TCRdb re-analyzed the 5' RACE reads; it lists each CDR3 protein once, without DNA. Its table records 5,000 to 6,500 distinct CDR3 sequences. The sample comprised naive CXCR3+ CD8+ T cells from blood. Subset: CD45RO-CCR7+CD27+CD95- naive CD8+ T cells expressing CXCR3 (TNR3+). The receptors derive from a human donor in good health. Some clones in this sample may be carry-over from other donors' samples.

This rearrangement joins TRBV27 to TRBJ1-1; TCRdb gives TRBD1 as the D gene, but with no DNA this cannot be confirmed. CDR1 is MNHEY and CDR2 is SMNVEV in the germline V gene (reference sequence). This CDR3 contains 14 residues. CDR3 in amino acids: CASSLGQGATEAFF.

The chain carries TRBV7-8 and TRBJ2-5; the TCRdb D gene call, TRBD1, has no DNA to confirm it. CDR3 size: 14 residues. From germline, CDR1 is SGHVS and CDR2 FQNEAQ. CDR3 sequence reads: CASSLAAGKETQYF.

This chain links TRBV7-6 with TRBJ2-3; TCRdb picks TRBD1, but there is no DNA to check that call. The CDR3 is made up of 16 amino acids. Germline V CDR1 and CDR2: SGHVS, FNYEAQ. The CDR3 reads CASSFAGGRSTDTQYF.

The chain recombines TRBV29-1 with TRBJ2-1; no DNA is available, so the TRBD2 call from TCRdb remains unchecked. There are 13 residues in the CDR3. Per germline, CDR1 SQVTM and CDR2 ANQGSEA. This CDR3 is CSVGTGLAGEQFF.

This clonotype is classed as medium-sized by frequency. This chain connects TRBV5-5 to TRBJ2-4; TCRdb indicates TRBD1, and absent DNA this call remains unverified. The CDR3 covers 15 residues. Germline-derived CDR1 and CDR2 are SGHKS and YYEKEE (reference sequence). CDR3 amino acids: CASSPGLGRRNIQYF.

The chain uses TRBV21-1 and TRBJ1-1. TRBV21-1 has pseudogene status. CDR3 length: 16 residues. This chain's CDR3 is CASSTHVGTANTEAFF.

V usage is TRBV7-9 and J usage is TRBJ1-1. Germline V gives CDR1 SEHNR, CDR2 FQNEAQ (reference sequence). This CDR3 comprises 13 residues. CDR3: CASSSPSNTEAFF.

V usage is TRBV5-1 and J usage is TRBJ2-5. The CDR3 is 16 residues long. Germline assignment: CDR1 SGHRS and CDR2 YFSETQ. This CDR3 is CASSLAKRTPQETQYF.

J is TRBJ2-1 and V is TRBV21-1; TCRdb gives TRBD2 as the D gene, but with no DNA this cannot be confirmed. TRBV21-1 is reported as a pseudogene. CDR3 length: 13 amino acids. The CDR3 protein is CASSKGLANEQFF.

Its frequency marks this clonotype as medium-sized. The V gene is TRBV6-2 or TRBV6-3, the J gene TRBJ2-4; TCRdb outputs TRBD1, but without DNA this stays unchecked. Per the germline V gene, CDR1 is MNHEY and CDR2 is SVGEGT. The CDR3 extends over 15 amino acids. The CDR3: CASRAWTDRGPLQYF.

The chain has TRBV6-5 and TRBJ1-2; TCRdb indicates TRBD1, and absent DNA this call remains unverified. The germline V gene has CDR1 MNHEY and CDR2 SVGAGI. This CDR3 contains 17 residues. CDR3 amino acids: CASSYQRPARDRDGYTF.

Here the CDR3 reads CASSSYRTDTQYF. This chain links TRBV7-9 with TRBJ2-3. The germline CDR1 and CDR2 sequences are SEHNR and FQNEAQ (reference sequence). CDR3 length equals 13 residues.

This CDR3 reads CSVQGPREQETQYF. The V gene is TRBV29-1, the J gene TRBJ2-5; with no DNA, the TCRdb D assignment of TRBD1 cannot be verified. Germline V gene lookup returns CDR1 SQVTM and CDR2 ANQGSEA. CDR3 length: 14 amino acids.

This clonotype is medium-sized by frequency. This chain joins TRBV20-1 and TRBJ1-4; no DNA is available, so the TRBD1 call from TCRdb remains unchecked. This CDR3 spans 14 amino acids. Germline-derived CDR1 and CDR2 are DFQATT and SNEGSKA (reference sequence). The chain's CDR3 is CSAIDRGVNEKLFF.

By frequency, this clonotype is medium-sized. V gene TRBV20-1 combines with J gene TRBJ1-1; no DNA is available, so the TRBD1 call from TCRdb remains unchecked. The germline V gene has CDR1 DFQATT and CDR2 SNEGSKA (reference sequence). This CDR3 has 15 residues. The CDR3 region is CSARGRGPLNTEAFF.

In terms of frequency, this clonotype is medium-sized (0.01 to 0.1%). The CDR3 is CSVGTGRSYEQYF. V and J are TRBV29-1 and TRBJ2-7; there is no DNA to check the TCRdb D call of TRBD1. This CDR3 comprises 13 residues. Per germline, CDR1 SQVTM and CDR2 ANQGSEA.

Considering frequency, this clonotype is medium-sized (0.01 to 0.1%). This sequence joins TRBV29-1 and TRBJ2-5; with no DNA, the TCRdb D assignment of TRBD2 cannot be verified. Looked up from germline, CDR1 is SQVTM and CDR2 is ANQGSEA. The CDR3 runs 17 residues. The CDR3 reads CSVDVDGREGPRAAQYF.

This clonotype is identified as medium-sized from frequency. The chain joins TRBV27 to TRBJ2-3; TCRdb gives TRBD2 as the D gene, but with no DNA this cannot be confirmed. The CDR3 totals 16 residues. Germline loops: CDR1 MNHEY, CDR2 SMNVEV (reference sequence). CDR3: CASSARRAEGTDTQYF.

According to its frequency, this clonotype is medium-sized. The chain is built from TRBV18 and TRBJ2-2; without DNA, the TCRdb call of TRBD2 cannot be checked. CDR1 and CDR2 from the germline V gene are KGHSH and LQKENI. There are 22 residues in the CDR3. The CDR3 spells CASSPDTGLAGVGTANTGELFF.

CDR3 sequence: CASSSLLGESCNEQFF. The rearrangement uses TRBV7-8 and TRBJ2-1; TCRdb calls TRBD1, which cannot be checked without DNA. CDR1 SGHVS and CDR2 FQNEAQ come from the germline V gene. CDR3 length: 16 amino acids.

The rearrangement links TRBV29-1 to TRBJ2-5; as DNA is missing, the TRBD1 call by TCRdb cannot be tested. Germline V gives CDR1 SQVTM, CDR2 ANQGSEA. This CDR3 has 12 amino acids. CDR3 in amino acids: CSARDPSETQYF.

The genes are TRBV5-3 and TRBJ2-2; TCRdb lists TRBD2, though no DNA is available to test this call. TRBV5-3 is placed among ORFs of uncertain function. This CDR3 is built from 19 residues. CDR3 loop: CARSSTPKGDPRGTGELFF.

The chain couples TRBV13 to TRBJ2-1. From germline, CDR1 is PRHDT and CDR2 FYEKMQ (reference sequence). This CDR3 has 16 amino acids. CDR3 protein: CASSSREGTSYNEQFF. The full variable domain, in which reference TRBV13 and TRBJ2-1 provide the parts outside the CDR3, is AAGVIQSPRHLIKEKRETATLKCYPIPRHDTVYWYQQGPGQDPQFLISFYEKMQSDKGSIPDRFSAQQFSDYHSELNMSSLELGDSALYFCASSSREGTSYNEQFFGPGTRLTVL.

This clonotype shows up as medium-sized by frequency. The chain recombines TRBV29-1 with TRBJ2-7; TCRdb's D gene call, TRBD1, goes unchecked for lack of DNA. Germline-derived CDR1 and CDR2 are SQVTM and ANQGSEA. This CDR3 comprises 14 residues. CDR3 loop: CSASPGTGSTEQYF.

According to its frequency, this clonotype is medium-sized. The V and J genes are TRBV20-1 and TRBJ2-7. Germline-derived CDR1 and CDR2 are DFQATT and SNEGSKA (reference sequence). The CDR3 runs 13 residues. This CDR3 is CSARNGGTYEQYF.

This clonotype shows up as medium-sized by frequency. The CDR3 region is CSARDGLNSGYYGYTF. The V gene is TRBV20-1, the J gene TRBJ1-2. The CDR3 is 16 amino acids. In germline, CDR1 is DFQATT, CDR2 SNEGSKA (reference sequence).